Following are 25 T cell receptor beta chains from one sample sequenced in a study of T cells in tuberculosis. The assay was immunoSEQ multiplex PCR, and TCRdb's table has in-frame clones only and misses some. The table has roughly 30,000 clones, 91% seen once. Sequenced sample: PBMCs. These receptors were collected from a donor under 30 with latent tuberculosis or without tuberculosis infection.

This clone is a singleton in its sample. The chain has TRBV9 and TRBJ2-1; 7 positions match TRBD2. V lost 0 bases to trimming and J lost 3 bases; unmatched junction nucleotides: 3. The CDR3 contains 15 residues. Germline loops: CDR1 SGDLS, CDR2 YYNGEE. This CDR3 reads CASSVAGDYYNEQFF. CDR3 bases: TGTGCCAGCAGCGTAGCGGGGGACTACTACAATGAGCAGTTCTTC. Using reference TRBV9 and TRBJ2-1 for the parts outside the CDR3, the full variable domain is DSGVTQTPKHLITATGQRVTLRCSPRSGDLSVYWYQQSLDQGLQFLIQYYNGEERAKGNILERFSAQQFPDLHSELNLSSLELGDSALYFCASSVAGDYYNEQFFGPGTRLTVL.

The chain carries TRBV4-1 and TRBJ1-1, with D maybe TRBD1 (6 bases). The CDR3 consists of 14 residues. The germline V gene encodes CDR1 MGHRA and CDR2 YSYEKL. V lost 4 bases and J lost 5, with 14 bases in between. The CDR3, as DNA: TGCGCCAGCAGCCCGAGCGGGGGCATGACTGAAGCTTTCTTT. This gives the protein CASSPSGGMTEAFF.

The table lists this clone with a count of one. V gene TRBV5-6 combines with J gene TRBJ1-1; D is unclear. Germline CDR1 SGHDT, CDR2 YYEEEE. V lost 5 bases, J lost 0 bases, and 5 bases lay in between. The length of the CDR3 is 12 residues. CDR3 in amino acids: CASSPMNTEAFF. The CDR3 DNA sequence: TGTGCCAGCAGTCCCATGAACACTGAAGCTTTCTTT. Complete variable domain (other parts from reference TRBV5-6 and TRBJ1-1): DAGVTQSPTHLIKTRGQQVTLRCSPKSGHDTVSWYQQALGQGPQFIFQYYEEEERQRGNFPDRFSGHQFPNYSSELNVNALLLGDSALYLCASSPMNTEAFFGQGTRLTVV.

The chain uses TRBV7-2 and TRBJ2-3; 9 bases map to TRBD2. CDR1 is SGHTA, CDR2 FQGNSA, per germline. The CDR3 is 17 residues long. V gave up 1 base and J gave up 1 base; unmatched junction bases: 6. The CDR3: CASSLGSSGSGTDTQYF. CDR3 bases: TGTGCCAGCAGCTTAGGTAGTAGCGGGAGTGGCACAGATACGCAGTATTTT.

The CDR3, as DNA: TGTGCCAGCAGCCGAGACTCGAACGGGGAGCTGTTTTTT. Translated, it gives CASSRDSNGELFF. The chain carries TRBV7-3 and TRBJ2-2; D is ambiguous. Trimming shortened V by 5 bases and J by 7 bases, and 11 bases separated the two germline ends. Germline loops: CDR1 SGHTA, CDR2 FQGTGA. The CDR3 runs to 13 residues.

CDR3 sequence reads: CASSKKIPPGQGGYGYTF. The DNA for the CDR3 is TGTGCCAGCAGCAAAAAAATTCCCCCTGGACAGGGGGGTTATGGCTACACCTTC. The chain joins TRBV21-1 to TRBJ1-2; the table's D call, TRBD1, was not checked against the DNA. TRBV21-1 is described as a pseudogene. The CDR3 loop spans 18 amino acids.

The rearrangement links TRBV30 to TRBJ1-5, with a tentative D call TRBD1 (5 bases). Germline V CDR1 and CDR2: GTSNPN, SVGIG (reference sequence). Between the trimmed V and J ends, which lost 2 bases and 6 bases, there was a span of 17 bases. The CDR3 covers 15 residues. The chain's CDR3 is CAWSFRGMGGQPQHF. For the CDR3, the DNA is TGTGCCTGGAGTTTCCGGGGAATGGGGGGTCAGCCCCAGCATTTT.

The J gene is TRBJ2-1, the V gene TRBV25-1; TRBD1 matches 9 bases. Unmatched junction bases numbered 16, after V lost 1 base and J lost 9 bases. This CDR3 has 18 residues. Germline V gives CDR1 MGHDK, CDR2 SYGVNS. The CDR3 reads CASSESPLQGAIFGEQFF. The CDR3 coding sequence is TGTGCCAGCAGTGAATCCCCTCTACAGGGGGCCATTTTTGGTGAGCAGTTCTTC.

The genes are TRBV5-1 and TRBJ1-1; D unresolved. This CDR3 region has 15 residues. Trimming cost V 2 bases and J 6 bases, with 17 bases left between them. In germline, CDR1 is SGHRS, CDR2 YFSETQ. DNA for the CDR3: TGCGCCAGCAGCTTCGGACTCGCCCCGGTCTCTGAAGCTTTCTTT. Amino acid sequence: CASSFGLAPVSEAFF.

The chain combines TRBV4-2 with TRBJ1-2; D not resolved. V was pared by 4 bases and J by 8 bases, with 20 bases between. Germline lookup yields CDR1 LGHNA and CDR2 YNFKEQ. The CDR3 has 15 residues. The CDR3: CASSLRIEASKGYTF. CDR3 bases: TGTGCCAGCAGCCTGAGGATAGAAGCCTCTAAGGGCTACACCTTC.

The rearrangement uses TRBV5-1 and TRBJ2-7; tentatively, D is TRBD1 (6 bases). The V and J ends lost 4 bases and 0 bases respectively, with 11 bases between them. Looked up from germline, CDR1 is SGHRS and CDR2 is YFSETQ. This CDR3 is built from 14 residues. The CDR3 is CASSREGGSYEQYF. CDR3 in DNA: TGCGCCAGCAGCCGGGAAGGGGGCTCCTACGAGCAGTACTTC.

This clone is medium-sized (0.01 to 0.1%) in the sample. J is TRBJ1-2 and V is TRBV25-1; D perhaps matches TRBD1 (5 bases). The CDR3 has 13 amino acids. CDR1 is MGHDK and CDR2 is SYGVNS in the germline V gene. V was pared by 6 bases and J by 6 bases, with 14 bases between. The CDR3 nucleotides are TGTGCCAGCAGGACCTCAGGGCTGCATGGCTACACCTTC. It is translated as CASRTSGLHGYTF.

This rearrangement joins TRBV5-1 to TRBJ1-1; 7 bases agree with TRBD1. J was trimmed by 4 bases and V by 2 bases; bases with no gene match: 8. Germline assignment: CDR1 SGHRS and CDR2 YFSETQ. The CDR3 is 15 amino acids. The chain's CDR3 is CASSFNAQGSTEAFF. The DNA for the CDR3 is TGCGCCAGCAGCTTTAATGCACAGGGGAGCACTGAAGCTTTCTTT.

This clone was found once. The chain has TRBV4-3 and TRBJ2-7, with 9 bases identical to TRBD1. Germline V CDR1 and CDR2: LGHNA, YSLEER. This CDR3 region has 14 residues. V gave up 5 bases and J gave up 3 bases; unmatched junction bases: 5. Here the CDR3 reads CASSDATGGYEQYF. In nucleotides, the CDR3 is TGCGCCAGCAGCGACGCGACAGGGGGCTACGAGCAGTACTTC.

The chain combines TRBV11-3 with TRBJ1-1, with D perhaps TRBD1 (5 bases). The CDR3 extends over 14 amino acids. V was trimmed by 2 bases and J by 1 base, leaving 8 bases between them. Germline CDR1 is SGHNT and CDR2 is YENEEA. The CDR3 nucleotides read TGTGCCAGCAGCTTAAACAGGTGGAACACTGAAGCTTTCTTT. It is translated as CASSLNRWNTEAFF.

The rearrangement joins TRBV6-1 to TRBJ1-2, with TRBD1 identical over 10 bases. The germline CDR1 and CDR2 sequences are MNHNS and SASEGT. Trimming cost V 0 bases and J 4 bases; bases outside gene matches: 8. The CDR3 consists of 17 residues. The chain's CDR3 is CASSEAPDRGLVYGYTF. As DNA, the CDR3 is TGTGCCAGCAGTGAAGCTCCCGACAGGGGGCTAGTCTATGGCTACACCTTC.

V is TRBV5-1 and J is TRBJ1-1; unclear D gene. CDR1 and CDR2 (germline): SGHRS, YFSETQ. V lost 0 bases, J lost 8 bases, and 11 bases lay in between. The CDR3 sequence is 13 residues long. The CDR3 DNA sequence: TGCGCCAGCAGCTTGGCAAGTGTGACAGAAGCTTTCTTT. It translates to CASSLASVTEAFF.

This chain uses TRBV4-3 with TRBJ2-7; the D gene is possibly TRBD2 (5 bases). Trimming cost V 1 base and J 3 bases, with 16 bases left between them. Germline assignment: CDR1 LGHNA and CDR2 YSLEER. The CDR3 spans 16 residues. As DNA, the CDR3 is TGCGCCAGCAGCCAAGTAGCGACTCCCCCGGACTACGAGCAGTACTTC. This sequence encodes CASSQVATPPDYEQYF.

The V call is TRBV5-1, the J call TRBJ1-1, with 12 bases matching TRBD1. Germline CDR1 SGHRS, CDR2 YFSETQ. V dropped 7 bases and J dropped 6; count of bases not matched to a gene: 7. This CDR3 has 14 residues. CDR3 DNA: TGCGCCAGCGGGACAGGGGGCGCGTTAGCTGAAGCTTTCTTT. Residues: CASGTGGALAEAFF.

The gene calls are TRBV27 and TRBJ2-7, with D perhaps TRBD2 (5 bases). Per germline, CDR1 MNHEY and CDR2 SMNVEV (reference sequence). Deletions cut 7 bases from V and 3 bases from J, with 19 bases between. The CDR3 sequence is 15 residues long. Here the CDR3 DNA reads TGTGCCAGCATGGCGAGGTTGGCGGGTATCTACGAGCAGTACTTC. Its protein is CASMARLAGIYEQYF.

The V gene is TRBV7-2, the J gene TRBJ2-1; 8 bases fit TRBD1. This CDR3 has 16 amino acids. Germline assignment: CDR1 SGHTA and CDR2 FQGNSA. Germline trimming cut 2 bases from V and 6 bases from J; bases unmatched to any gene: 9. CDR3 residues: CASSLSDRGPPNEQFF. CDR3 DNA: TGTGCCAGCAGCTTATCAGACAGGGGACCACCCAATGAGCAGTTCTTC.

The chain has TRBV28 and TRBJ2-3, with D tentatively TRBD2 (6 bases). The CDR3 has 16 residues. Looked up from germline, CDR1 is MDHEN and CDR2 is SYDVKM. The ends were cut back, 1 base at V and 2 bases at J, with 13 bases in the middle. The CDR3 reads CASSLFQRAFTDTQYF. Here the CDR3 DNA reads TGTGCCAGCAGTTTATTCCAGCGGGCCTTCACAGATACGCAGTATTTT.

The J gene is TRBJ1-3, the V gene TRBV7-9; TRBD1 is a possible D gene (5 bases). The CDR3 totals 16 residues. V was cut by 7 bases and J by 0 bases, with 16 bases left in between. CDR1 SEHNR and CDR2 FQNEAQ come from the germline V gene (reference sequence). The CDR3 region is CASNFNGAYSGNTIYF. The CDR3 DNA reads as TGTGCCAGCAATTTTAATGGGGCCTACTCTGGAAACACCATATATTTT.

This clone was seen once. The genes are TRBV9 and TRBJ1-1; no definite D call. This CDR3 region has 15 residues. Looked up from germline, CDR1 is SGDLS and CDR2 is YYNGEE. V lost 0 bases and J 3 bases, leaving 12 bases between the germline ends. CDR3 sequence: CASSVAVSVDTEAFF. The DNA for the CDR3 is TGTGCCAGCAGCGTAGCGGTGTCGGTTGACACTGAAGCTTTCTTT.

The chain links TRBV28 to TRBJ1-3; D is uncertain. Germline V gives CDR1 MDHEN, CDR2 SYDVKM. V lost 6 bases to trimming and J lost 4 bases, with 10 bases between them. CDR3 length equals 13 residues. CDR3 sequence reads: CASRGGGGNTIYF. The CDR3 DNA reads as TGTGCCAGCAGGGGCGGAGGGGGAAACACCATATATTTT.